These T cell receptor beta chains were read from a single sample in a study of identical twins. A single record per CDR3 protein comes from TCRdb applying MiXCR to the 5' RACE reads. The table includes fewer than 250,000 distinct CDR3 sequences, roughly 7.5% detected once. This same sample was also taken into another study, of yellow fever vaccine responses in identical twins.

The material sequenced was CD8+ T cells sorted from blood. Every receptor here comes from a woman younger than 35 in good health. Both conserved end residues are part of each CDR3. Fields, in order: D gene, V gene, J gene, clone size, CDR3 length, CDR3 DNA, CDR3 protein. The D gene is left open where the match is weak. Not every row has a clone size; where given, it reads once, few, many or a size class.

TRBD2	TRBV7-8	TRBJ2-7	few	15	TGTGCCAGCAGCTTCCGGACTAGCGGTGTCCACGAGCAGTACTTC	CASSFRTSGVHEQYF
TRBD2	TRBV20-1	TRBJ2-1	few	15	TGCAGTGCTAGAGAGGGACTAGCGCCATTCAATGAGCAGTTCTTC	CSAREGLAPFNEQFF
TRBD2	TRBV4-2	TRBJ2-5	many	19	TGTGCCAGCAGCCAAGATTTAGTGGGACTAGCGGGAGCCGGAGAGACCCAGTACTTC	CASSQDLVGLAGAGETQYF
-	TRBV3-1	TRBJ1-1	-	15	TGTGCCAGCAGCCAAGATAGACCGATGAACACTGAAGCTTTCTTT	CASSQDRPMNTEAFF
-	TRBV12-3/TRBV12-4	TRBJ1-2	few	11	TGTGCCTCCTGGGGGGAAGATGGCTACACCTTC	CASWGEDGYTF
-	TRBV25-1	TRBJ2-1	many	11	TGTGCCAGCAGTTTCATCGATGAGCAGTTCTTC	CASSFIDEQFF
TRBD1	TRBV20-1	TRBJ2-7	many	16	TGCAGTGCTAGACACCCCGGGACAGGGGACCCCTACGAGCAGTACTTC	CSARHPGTGDPYEQYF
-	TRBV7-9	TRBJ1-1	many	12	TGTGCCAGCAGCTTAAGGGACTCGGCAGCTTTCTTT	CASSLRDSAAFF
TRBD1	TRBV7-9	TRBJ2-3	-	15	TGTGCCAGCAGCGATACAGGGGCCAGCACAGATACGCAGTATTTT	CASSDTGASTDTQYF
TRBD1	TRBV7-9	TRBJ1-3	few	16	TGTGCCAGCAGAACCGGGACAGGGGGCACTGGAAACACCATATATTTT	CASRTGTGGTGNTIYF
-	TRBV10-3	TRBJ2-1	many	13	TGTGCCATCAGTGGTAAGGGCTTTGATGAGCAGTTCTTC	CAISGKGFDEQFF
-	TRBV5-1	TRBJ2-1	-	14	TGCGCCAGCAGCGCGAACGGGCCGGACAATGAGCAGTTCTTC	CASSANGPDNEQFF
-	TRBV12-3/TRBV12-4	TRBJ2-7	many	12	TGTGCCAGCAGCCAGGGGTACTACGAGCAGTACTTC	CASSQGYYEQYF
-	TRBV5-1	TRBJ1-1	many	15	TGCGCCAGCAGCCAAGGGTGGCAGATGAACACTGAAGCTTTCTTT	CASSQGWQMNTEAFF
TRBD1	TRBV12-3/TRBV12-4	TRBJ2-7	many	14	TGTGCCAGCAGTTCCGGGACAGTAACCTACGAGCAGTACTTC	CASSSGTVTYEQYF
-	TRBV15	TRBJ2-7	many	15	TGTGCCACCAGCAGGGTGACACAGGGTTCGGCCGAGCAGTACTTC	CATSRVTQGSAEQYF
TRBD1	TRBV12-3/TRBV12-4	TRBJ1-2	-	16	TGTGCCAGCATTCTATCTGACAGGGGCCTATACTATGGCTACACCTTC	CASILSDRGLYYGYTF
-	TRBV11-2	TRBJ1-6	-	16	TGTGCCAGCAGCTGGGGACGGTCATCCGGAGGGTCACCCCTCCACTTT	CASSWGRSSGGSPLHF
-	TRBV15	TRBJ1-5	-	15	TGTGCCACCAGCAGAGATCTGGGTTTGAATCAGCCCCAGCATTTT	CATSRDLGLNQPQHF
-	TRBV9	TRBJ2-3	many	11	TGTGCCAGCAAAGGGGCAGATACGCAGTATTTT	CASKGADTQYF
-	TRBV29-1	TRBJ1-2	many	13	TGCAGCTTTGACGGTGGACAGCTCTATGGCTACACCTTC	CSFDGGQLYGYTF
-	TRBV27	TRBJ1-1	-	14	TGTGCCAGCAGTTTAGGAGATGCGAACACTGAAGCTTTCTTT	CASSLGDANTEAFF
TRBD2	TRBV10-2	TRBJ2-1	many	17	TGCGCCAGCAGAGGTAGCGGGGGGGTTAAACCCTACAATGAGCAGTTCTTC	CASRGSGGVKPYNEQFF
-	TRBV4-1	TRBJ2-3	-	15	TGCGACAGCAGTGTCAGTAAGACTAGCACAGATACGCAGTATTTT	CDSSVSKTSTDTQYF
-	TRBV6-4	TRBJ2-2	few	16	TGTGCCAGCAGTGACTCCTCGGGACTTTACACCGGGGAGCTGTTTTTT	CASSDSSGLYTGELFF
TRBD2	TRBV12-3/TRBV12-4	TRBJ2-1	many	14	TGTGCCAGCAGGTGGGAGGGAGGGCGAGATGAGCAGTTCTTC	CASRWEGGRDEQFF
-	TRBV7-6	TRBJ2-6	few	15	TGTGCCAGCAGCTCCCCTCGGACTGGGGCCAACGTCCTGACTTTC	CASSSPRTGANVLTF
TRBD1	TRBV12-3/TRBV12-4	TRBJ1-5	many	14	TGTGCCAGCAGGGGACAGGGATACGATCAGCCCCAGCATTTT	CASRGQGYDQPQHF
-	TRBV12-3/TRBV12-4	TRBJ1-6	many	13	TGTGCCAGCAGTCCCAGAGACAATTCACCCCTCCACTTT	CASSPRDNSPLHF
-	TRBV2	TRBJ1-4	-	15	TGTGCCAGCAGTGCATCCGGGTTACCGAATGAAAAACTGTTTTTT	CASSASGLPNEKLFF
-	TRBV9	TRBJ2-7	many	14	TGTGCCAGCAGCGTAGGGGCGGGAACCTACGAGCAGTACTTC	CASSVGAGTYEQYF
TRBD2	TRBV4-1	TRBJ2-2	few	16	TGCGCCAGCAGCCACCAGACTAGCGGGAGCGCCGGGGAGCTGTTTTTT	CASSHQTSGSAGELFF
TRBD1	TRBV6-1	TRBJ2-3	-	15	TGTGCCAGCACACCACAGGGGGCGATCATAGATACGCAGTATTTT	CASTPQGAIIDTQYF
-	TRBV5-6	TRBJ2-7	-	13	TGTGCCAGCAGCACCGGAAACACATACGAGCAGTACTTC	CASSTGNTYEQYF
-	TRBV4-1	TRBJ2-1	-	14	TGCGCCAGCAGCCAAGACGACCGTGGCCATGAGCAGTTCTTC	CASSQDDRGHEQFF
TRBD2	TRBV4-1	TRBJ2-7	few	15	TGCGCCAGCAGCCCAGCCTGGACTAGCGAGTACGAGCAGTACTTC	CASSPAWTSEYEQYF
TRBD1	TRBV7-8	TRBJ2-1	-	14	TGTGCCAGCAGCTCGCCGGGACAGAACAATGAGCAGTTCTTC	CASSSPGQNNEQFF
-	TRBV4-1	TRBJ2-7	-	15	TGCGCCAGCAGCCTCACGGTGGGGCCTCGCTACGAGCAGTACTTC	CASSLTVGPRYEQYF
-	TRBV4-1	TRBJ2-5	many	13	TGCGCCAGCAGCCAAGTGTACCAAGAGACCCAGTACTTC	CASSQVYQETQYF
TRBD2	TRBV3-1	TRBJ2-1	few	19	TGTGCCAGCAGCCAAGATGGGCCTAGCGGGCTTAATGTTTACAATGAGCAGTTCTTC	CASSQDGPSGLNVYNEQFF
TRBD2	TRBV7-9	TRBJ2-7	-	17	TGTGCCAGCAGCTTAGGGAGTAGCGGGGGAAGCTCCTACGAGCAGTACTTC	CASSLGSSGGSSYEQYF
-	TRBV20-1	TRBJ1-2	few	12	TGCAGTGCGAACTCCGCCAACTATGGCTACACCTTC	CSANSANYGYTF
-	TRBV7-9	TRBJ1-1	few	14	TGTGCCAGCAGCCCGCCCAGCGGGCTCTCTGAGGCTTTCTTT	CASSPPSGLSEAFF
TRBD2	TRBV9	TRBJ2-3	many	18	TGTGCCAGCAGCCCCCGAGGGGGGCTAGCGGGTAGCACAGATACGCAGTATTTT	CASSPRGGLAGSTDTQYF
-	TRBV4-1	TRBJ2-7	few	14	TGCGCCAGCAGTTCGGGAGTCATGGCCTACGAGCAGTACTTC	CASSSGVMAYEQYF
-	TRBV7-8	TRBJ1-1	-	15	TGTGCCAGCAGCTTAGAGGGTTTGGGGAACACTGAAGCTTTCTTT	CASSLEGLGNTEAFF
-	TRBV15	TRBJ2-2	-	12	TGTGCCACCAGACCCTCATTGGGGGAGCTGTTTTTT	CATRPSLGELFF
TRBD2	TRBV9	TRBJ2-1	-	17	TGTGCCAGCAGCGGACTAGCGGGAGGAGGGTCCTACAATGAGCAGTTCTTC	CASSGLAGGGSYNEQFF
TRBD1	TRBV10-1	TRBJ2-1	few	16	TGCGCCAGCAGTGACCGGACAGGGGGCTCCTACAATGAGCAGTTCTTC	CASSDRTGGSYNEQFF
TRBD2	TRBV13	TRBJ2-7	few	20	TGTGCCAGCAGCTTACGCTCGCGCGGGAGGGCGCGCCATGGGACCTACGAGCAGTACTTC	CASSLRSRGRARHGTYEQYF